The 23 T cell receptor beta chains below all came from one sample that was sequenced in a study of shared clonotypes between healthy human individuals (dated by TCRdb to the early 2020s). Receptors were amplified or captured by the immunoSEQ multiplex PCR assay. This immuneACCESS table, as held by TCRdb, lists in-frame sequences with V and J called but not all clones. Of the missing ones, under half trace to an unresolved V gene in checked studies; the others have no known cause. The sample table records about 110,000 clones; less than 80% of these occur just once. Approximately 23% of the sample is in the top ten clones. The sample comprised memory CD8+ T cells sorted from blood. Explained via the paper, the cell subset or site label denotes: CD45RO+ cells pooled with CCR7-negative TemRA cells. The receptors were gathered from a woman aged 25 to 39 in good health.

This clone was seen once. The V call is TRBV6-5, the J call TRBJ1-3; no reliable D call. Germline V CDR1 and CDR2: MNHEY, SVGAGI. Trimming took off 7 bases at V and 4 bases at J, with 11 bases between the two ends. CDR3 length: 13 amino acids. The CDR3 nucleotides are TGTGCCAGCACCCCCGAAGTCGGAAACACCATATATTTT. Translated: CASTPEVGNTIYF.

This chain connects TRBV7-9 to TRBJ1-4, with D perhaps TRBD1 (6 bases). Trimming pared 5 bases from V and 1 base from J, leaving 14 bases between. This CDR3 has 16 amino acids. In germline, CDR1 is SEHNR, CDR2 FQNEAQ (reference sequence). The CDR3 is CASSPTQGLTNEKLFF. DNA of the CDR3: TGTGCCAGCAGCCCTACTCAGGGGTTAACTAATGAAAAACTGTTTTTT.

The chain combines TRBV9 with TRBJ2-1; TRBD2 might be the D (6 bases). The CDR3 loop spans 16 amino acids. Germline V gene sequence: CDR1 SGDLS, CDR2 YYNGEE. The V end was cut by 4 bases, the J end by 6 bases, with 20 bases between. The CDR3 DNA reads TGTGCCAGCAGCCCACCCCTCGCGGGGTGGACCAATGAGCAGTTCTTC. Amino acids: CASSPPLAGWTNEQFF.

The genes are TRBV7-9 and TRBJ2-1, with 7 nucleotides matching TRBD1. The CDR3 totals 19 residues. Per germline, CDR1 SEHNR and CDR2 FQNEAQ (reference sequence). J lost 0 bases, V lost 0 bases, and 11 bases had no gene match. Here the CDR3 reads CASSLAFDRERLSYNEQFF. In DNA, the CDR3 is TGTGCCAGCAGCTTAGCGTTCGACAGGGAGCGTCTCTCCTACAATGAGCAGTTCTTC. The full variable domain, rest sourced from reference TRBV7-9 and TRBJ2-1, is DTGVSQNPRHKITKRGQNVTFRCDPISEHNRLYWYRQTLGQGPEFLTYFQNEAQLEKSRLLSDRFSAERPKGSFSTLEIQRTEQGDSAMYLCASSLAFDRERLSYNEQFFGPGTRLTVL.

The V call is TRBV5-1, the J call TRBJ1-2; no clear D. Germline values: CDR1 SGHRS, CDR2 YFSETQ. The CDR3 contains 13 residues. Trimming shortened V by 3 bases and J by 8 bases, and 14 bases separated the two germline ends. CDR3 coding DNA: TGCGCCAGCAGCTCCGGACCCTTCTACGGCTACACCTTC. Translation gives CASSSGPFYGYTF.

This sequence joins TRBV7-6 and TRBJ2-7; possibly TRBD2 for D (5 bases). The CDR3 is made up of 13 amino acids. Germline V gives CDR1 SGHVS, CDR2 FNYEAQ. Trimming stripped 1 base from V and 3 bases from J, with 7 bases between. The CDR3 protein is CASSLGTFYEQYF. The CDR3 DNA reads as TGTGCCAGCAGCTTAGGGACTTTCTACGAGCAGTACTTC.

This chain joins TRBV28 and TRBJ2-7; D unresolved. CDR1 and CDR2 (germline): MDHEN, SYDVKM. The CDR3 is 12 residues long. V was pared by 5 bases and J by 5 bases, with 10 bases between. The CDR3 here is CASSHSIDEQYF. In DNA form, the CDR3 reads TGTGCCAGCAGTCACTCTATAGACGAGCAGTACTTC.

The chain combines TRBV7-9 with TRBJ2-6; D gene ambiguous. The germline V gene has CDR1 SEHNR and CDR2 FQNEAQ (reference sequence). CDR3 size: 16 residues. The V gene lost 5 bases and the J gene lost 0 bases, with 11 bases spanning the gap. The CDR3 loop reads CASSPRLASGANVLTF. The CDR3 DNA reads TGTGCCAGCAGCCCGAGACTGGCCTCTGGGGCCAACGTCCTGACTTTC.

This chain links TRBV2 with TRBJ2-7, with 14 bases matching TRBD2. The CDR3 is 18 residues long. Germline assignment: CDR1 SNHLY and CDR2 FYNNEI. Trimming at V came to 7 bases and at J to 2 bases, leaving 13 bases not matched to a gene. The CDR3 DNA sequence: TGTGCCAGCACCGAGCGGGGGCCGACTAGCGGGAGGGCCTACGAGCAGTACTTC. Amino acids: CASTERGPTSGRAYEQYF. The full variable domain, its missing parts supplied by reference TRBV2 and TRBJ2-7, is EPEVTQTPSHQVTQMGQEVILRCVPISNHLYFYWYRQILGQKVEFLVSFYNNEISEKSEIFDDQFSVERPDGSNFTLKIRSTKLEDSAMYFCASTERGPTSGRAYEQYFGPGTRLTVT.

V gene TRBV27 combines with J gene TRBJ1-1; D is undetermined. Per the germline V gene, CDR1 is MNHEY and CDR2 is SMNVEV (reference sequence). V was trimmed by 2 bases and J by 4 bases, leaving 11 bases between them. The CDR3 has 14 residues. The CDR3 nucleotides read TGTGCCAGCAGTTTAAACGGCAAGGCCACTGAAGCTTTCTTT. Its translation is CASSLNGKATEAFF.

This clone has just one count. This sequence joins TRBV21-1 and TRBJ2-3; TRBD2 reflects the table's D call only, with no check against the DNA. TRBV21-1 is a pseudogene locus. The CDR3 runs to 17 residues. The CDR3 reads CASSFPPTSGMADTQYF. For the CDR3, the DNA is TGTGCCAGCAGCTTTCCACCGACTAGCGGGATGGCAGATACGCAGTATTTT.

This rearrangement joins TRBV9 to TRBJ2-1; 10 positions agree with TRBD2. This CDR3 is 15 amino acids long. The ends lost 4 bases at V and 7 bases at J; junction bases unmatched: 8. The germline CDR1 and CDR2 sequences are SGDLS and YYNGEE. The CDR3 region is CASSLLAGDANEQFF. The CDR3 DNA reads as TGTGCCAGCAGCTTGCTAGCGGGAGACGCGAATGAGCAGTTCTTC.

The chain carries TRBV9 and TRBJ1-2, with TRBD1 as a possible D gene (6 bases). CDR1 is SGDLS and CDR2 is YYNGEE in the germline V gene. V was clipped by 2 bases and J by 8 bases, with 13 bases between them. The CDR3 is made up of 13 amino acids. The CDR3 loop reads CASSVGHDFGYTF. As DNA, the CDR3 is TGTGCCAGCAGCGTGGGACACGATTTCGGCTACACCTTC.

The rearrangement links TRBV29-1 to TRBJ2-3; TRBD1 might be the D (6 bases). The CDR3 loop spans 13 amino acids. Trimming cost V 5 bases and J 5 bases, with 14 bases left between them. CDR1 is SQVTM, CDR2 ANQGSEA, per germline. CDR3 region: CSVRRTEGDTQYF. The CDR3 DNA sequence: TGCAGCGTTCGACGGACAGAGGGAGATACGCAGTATTTT.

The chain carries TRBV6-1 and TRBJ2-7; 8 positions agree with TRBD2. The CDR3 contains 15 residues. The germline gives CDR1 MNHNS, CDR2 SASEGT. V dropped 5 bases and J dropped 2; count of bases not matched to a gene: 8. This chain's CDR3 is CASSLYSGDAYEQYF. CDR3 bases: TGTGCCAGCAGTCTCTATAGCGGGGATGCCTACGAGCAGTACTTC.

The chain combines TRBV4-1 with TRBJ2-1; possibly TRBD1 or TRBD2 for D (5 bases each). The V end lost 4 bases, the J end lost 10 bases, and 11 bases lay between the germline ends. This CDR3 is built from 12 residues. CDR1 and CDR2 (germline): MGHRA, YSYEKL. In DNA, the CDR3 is TGCGCCAGCAGCCTCGGGACGACAGAGCAGTTCTTC. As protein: CASSLGTTEQFF.

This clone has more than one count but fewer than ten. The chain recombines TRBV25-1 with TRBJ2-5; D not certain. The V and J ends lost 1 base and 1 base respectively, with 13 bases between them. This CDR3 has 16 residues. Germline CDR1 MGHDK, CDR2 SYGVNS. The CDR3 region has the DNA TGTGCCAGCAGTGAATCCCCGGATCGTCCCCAAGAGACCCAGTACTTC. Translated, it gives CASSESPDRPQETQYF.

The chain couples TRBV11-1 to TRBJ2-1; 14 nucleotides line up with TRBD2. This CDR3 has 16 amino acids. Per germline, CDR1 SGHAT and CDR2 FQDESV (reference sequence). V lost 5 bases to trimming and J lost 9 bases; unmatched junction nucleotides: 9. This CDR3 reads CASSSRTSGRYVEQFF. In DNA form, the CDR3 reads TGTGCCAGCAGCAGCCGGACTAGCGGGAGGTACGTTGAGCAGTTCTTC. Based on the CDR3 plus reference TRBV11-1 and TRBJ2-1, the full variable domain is EAEVAQSPRYKITEKSQAVAFWCDPISGHATLYWYRQILGQGPELLVQFQDESVVDDSQLPKDRFSAERLKGVDSTLKIQPAELGDSAMYLCASSSRTSGRYVEQFFGPGTRLTVL.

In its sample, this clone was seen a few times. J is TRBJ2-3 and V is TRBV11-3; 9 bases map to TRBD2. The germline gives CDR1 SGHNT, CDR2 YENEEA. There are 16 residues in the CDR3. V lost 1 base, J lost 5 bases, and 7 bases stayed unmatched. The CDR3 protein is CASSLGTSAWGDTQYF. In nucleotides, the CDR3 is TGTGCCAGCAGCTTAGGGACTAGCGCCTGGGGAGATACGCAGTATTTT.

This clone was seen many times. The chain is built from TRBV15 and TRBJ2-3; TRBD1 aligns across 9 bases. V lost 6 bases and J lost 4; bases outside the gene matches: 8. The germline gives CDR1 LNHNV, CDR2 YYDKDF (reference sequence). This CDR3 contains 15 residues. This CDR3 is CATRTGGTDADTQYF. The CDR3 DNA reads TGTGCCACCAGGACAGGGGGAACGGACGCAGATACGCAGTATTTT. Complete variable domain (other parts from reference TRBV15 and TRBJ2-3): DAMVIQNPRYQVTQFGKPVTLSCSQTLNHNVMYWYQQKSSQAPKLLFHYYDKDFNNEADTPDNFQSRRPNTSFCFLDIRSPGLGDTAMYLCATRTGGTDADTQYFGPGTRLTVL.

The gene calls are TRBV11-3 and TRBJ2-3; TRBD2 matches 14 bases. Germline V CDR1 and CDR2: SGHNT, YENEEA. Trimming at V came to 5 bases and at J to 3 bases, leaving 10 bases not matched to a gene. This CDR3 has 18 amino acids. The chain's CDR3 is CASSTRLAGGPRTDTQYF. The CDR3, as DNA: TGTGCCAGCAGCACCCGACTAGCGGGAGGGCCTCGGACAGATACGCAGTATTTT.

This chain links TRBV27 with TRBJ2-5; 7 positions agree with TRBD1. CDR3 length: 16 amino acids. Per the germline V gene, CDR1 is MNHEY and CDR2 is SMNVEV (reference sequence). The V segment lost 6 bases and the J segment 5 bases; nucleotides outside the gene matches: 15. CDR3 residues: CASRILNPTGQETQYF. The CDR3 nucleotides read TGTGCCAGCAGAATCTTAAACCCGACAGGGCAGGAGACCCAGTACTTC.

Here the CDR3 DNA reads TGTGCCAGCGGGCAGGGTATCAATGAGCAGTTCTTC. Translation: CASGQGINEQFF. The gene calls are TRBV6-6 and TRBJ2-1, with TRBD1 as a possible D gene (5 bases). The CDR3 contains 12 residues. CDR1 is MNHNY, CDR2 SVGAGI, per germline (reference sequence). Trimming cost V 8 bases and J 6 bases, with 11 bases left between them.